These 28 T cell receptor beta chains came from one sample sequenced in a study of human T cells and chemical hapten exposure. TCRdb passed the RACE reads through MiXCR, listing each CDR3 protein once. In the table there are 65,000 to 90,000 distinct CDR3 sequences, around 13% of which are singletons. Time point given: pre-sensitization, week 0. The treatment was: therapeutic diphenylcyclopropenone sensitization with weekly scalp DPC. Sequencing used whole blood, obtained in connection with sensitization to the hapten diphenylcyclopropenone (DPC). The receptors shown here come from a woman aged 45-65 years with alopecia areata. Some clones in this sample may be carry-over from other donors' samples.

This sequence joins TRBV10-2 and TRBJ2-1; D is unresolved. The CDR3 is 11 residues long. Germline CDR1 reads WSHSY; CDR2 reads SAAADI. Trimming cost V 8 bases and J 10 bases, with 12 bases left between them. The CDR3 spells CASGLTTEQFF. As DNA, the CDR3 is TGCGCCAGCGGATTAACTACGGAGCAGTTCTTC.

The rearrangement links TRBV27 to TRBJ2-4; D might be TRBD1 or TRBD2, each matching 6 bases. The length of the CDR3 is 13 residues. Germline V gene data show CDR1 as MNHEY and CDR2 as SMNVEV (reference sequence). V was shortened by 9 bases and J by 1 base, with 10 bases between the two germline ends. CDR3 sequence reads: CASTGRAKNIQYF. DNA for the CDR3: TGTGCCAGTACAGGGAGGGCCAAAAACATTCAGTACTTC.

This clonotype was picked up many times. V usage is TRBV2 and J usage is TRBJ1-6, with D tentatively TRBD1 (5 bases). V was cut by 6 bases and J by 7 bases, with 10 bases left in between. From germline, CDR1 is SNHLY and CDR2 FYNNEI. This CDR3 is 13 amino acids long. This CDR3 is CASRATVNSPLHF. The CDR3 DNA reads TGTGCCAGCAGGGCGACAGTAAATTCACCCCTCCACTTT.

This clonotype has ten or more counts. The rearrangement joins TRBV30 to TRBJ2-7; maybe TRBD2 (5 bases). Germline lookup yields CDR1 GTSNPN and CDR2 SVGIG (reference sequence). The V gene lost 2 bases and the J gene lost 2 bases, with 10 bases spanning the gap. CDR3 length: 13 residues. The CDR3 DNA reads as TGTGCCTGGAGTCGCGGAGGCGCCTACGAGCAGTACTTC. Translation: CAWSRGGAYEQYF. The complete variable domain, with remaining parts taken from reference TRBV30 and TRBJ2-7, reads SQTIHQWPATLVQPVGSPLSLECTVEGTSNPNLYWYRQAAGRGLQLLFYSVGIGQISSEVPQNLSASRPQDRQFILSSKKLLLSDSGFYLCAWSRGGAYEQYFGPGTRLTVT.

This clonotype was picked up many times. This sequence joins TRBV28 and TRBJ2-2; D is possibly TRBD1 or TRBD2 (5 bases each). The CDR3 is 17 residues long. V dropped 3 bases and J dropped 4 bases, with 18 bases sitting between them. Germline V CDR1 and CDR2: MDHEN, SYDVKM. DNA of the CDR3: TGTGCCAGCAGTTTTACCCTAGCCAGGGCTGTCACCGGGGAGCTGTTTTTT. Its protein is CASSFTLARAVTGELFF.

This clonotype occurred a few times. The V and J genes are TRBV6-6 and TRBJ2-1, with D possibly TRBD2 on 5 matching bases. This CDR3 comprises 18 residues. Germline assignment: CDR1 MNHNY and CDR2 SVGAGI (reference sequence). The V gene lost 2 bases and the J gene lost 0 bases, with 17 bases spanning the gap. CDR3 in amino acids: CASSYAWAGTSSYNEQFF. The CDR3 DNA is TGTGCCAGCAGTTACGCCTGGGCCGGCACTAGCTCCTACAATGAGCAGTTCTTC.

CDR3 nucleotide sequence: TGTGCCAGCAGCTTAGACCGACTAGCGGGAGTTGGTGAGCAGTTCTTC. Translated, it gives CASSLDRLAGVGEQFF. The rearrangement joins TRBV7-2 to TRBJ2-1, with 12 bases identical to TRBD2. The V gene end was trimmed by 1 base and the J gene end by 9 bases; junction bases not matched to a gene: 7. Germline lookup yields CDR1 SGHTA and CDR2 FQGNSA. The CDR3 is made up of 16 amino acids.

V gene TRBV29-1 combines with J gene TRBJ2-1; 9 positions agree with TRBD2. CDR1 is SQVTM, CDR2 ANQGSEA, per germline. The CDR3 spans 13 residues. The ends lost 4 bases at V and 7 bases at J; junction bases unmatched: 5. The chain's CDR3 is CSVVAGVENEQFF. The CDR3 DNA follows: TGCAGCGTTGTAGCGGGAGTGGAGAATGAGCAGTTCTTC.

This clonotype was seen a few times. The chain couples TRBV24-1 to TRBJ2-3; tentative D call: TRBD2 (6 bases). Trimming took 9 bases from V and 1 from J, leaving 19 bases between them. The germline V gene encodes CDR1 KGHDR and CDR2 SFDVKD. CDR3 size: 16 residues. CDR3 loop: CATAPNRDLRTDTQYF. As DNA, the CDR3 is TGTGCCACCGCACCCAATCGGGACTTACGCACAGATACGCAGTATTTT.

The V call is TRBV9, the J call TRBJ1-3; D remains ambiguous. The CDR3 totals 14 residues. Germline V gene lookup returns CDR1 SGDLS and CDR2 YYNGEE. V was pared by 4 bases and J by 0 bases, with 8 bases between. The chain's CDR3 is CASSLQTSGNTIYF. DNA of the CDR3: TGTGCCAGCAGCTTGCAGACCTCTGGAAACACCATATATTTT.

This clonotype has just a few counts. V is TRBV5-1 and J is TRBJ2-3; no reliable D call. Trimming stripped 4 bases from V and 1 base from J, with 10 bases between. CDR1 and CDR2 (germline): SGHRS, YFSETQ. This CDR3 spans 14 amino acids. CDR3 amino acids: CASSPSQGTDTQYF. The CDR3 nucleotides are TGCGCCAGCAGCCCCAGCCAGGGCACAGATACGCAGTATTTT.

V is TRBV6-5 and J is TRBJ1-4, with a possible D match to TRBD1 (6 bases). The CDR3 spans 15 residues. V was shortened by 2 bases and J by 8 bases, with 15 bases between the two germline ends. CDR1 is MNHEY, CDR2 SVGAGI, per germline. This CDR3 reads CASSYQAGVEEKLFF. CDR3 DNA sequence: TGTGCCAGCAGTTACCAAGCAGGGGTGGAGGAAAAACTGTTTTTT.

The chain joins TRBV20-1 to TRBJ2-7; D is possibly TRBD2 (5 bases). Trimming took 0 bases from V and 2 from J, leaving 14 bases between them. Germline CDR1 is DFQATT and CDR2 is SNEGSKA (reference sequence). This CDR3 comprises 15 residues. CDR3 sequence reads: CSARDYQRSTYEQYF. The DNA of the CDR3 is TGCAGTGCTAGAGATTACCAGCGGTCTACCTACGAGCAGTACTTC.

This clonotype was picked up a small number of times. V and J are TRBV6-5 and TRBJ1-2; TRBD1 might be the D (5 bases). CDR3 length: 14 amino acids. In germline, CDR1 is MNHEY, CDR2 SVGAGI. Trimming took 2 bases from V and 2 from J, leaving 9 bases between them. CDR3 residues: CASSYEGRNYGYTF. The DNA for the CDR3 is TGTGCCAGCAGTTACGAGGGACGGAACTATGGCTACACCTTC.

The chain carries TRBV19 and TRBJ2-7, with D unclear. CDR1 is LNHDA and CDR2 is SQIVND in the germline V gene (reference sequence). Trimming removed 7 bases from V and 4 bases from J, with 11 bases in between. CDR3 length: 12 residues. The CDR3 sequence is CASKLEGYEQYF. DNA for the CDR3: TGTGCCAGTAAACTCGAAGGTTACGAGCAGTACTTC.

The chain links TRBV3-1 to TRBJ1-5, with D uncertain. The ends were cut back, 0 bases at V and 7 bases at J, with 13 bases in the middle. The CDR3 runs 15 residues. The germline V gene encodes CDR1 LGHDT and CDR2 YNNKEL (reference sequence). CDR3 nucleotides: TGTGCCAGCAGCCAAGATGCTGTGGAAGGGCAGCCCCAGCATTTT. Its translation is CASSQDAVEGQPQHF.

The sample holds many counts of this clonotype. J is TRBJ2-2 and V is TRBV29-1; D unclear. The CDR3 sequence is 13 residues long. Germline V gives CDR1 SQVTM, CDR2 ANQGSEA. Trimming stripped 4 bases from V and 2 bases from J, with 8 bases between. CDR3: CSVGNKNTGELFF. CDR3 nucleotides: TGCAGCGTTGGGAACAAAAACACCGGGGAGCTGTTTTTT.

The chain is built from TRBV5-4 and TRBJ2-1; no firm D call. Germline V gene lookup returns CDR1 SGHNT and CDR2 YYREEE (reference sequence). Trimming took off 0 bases at V and 2 bases at J, with 9 bases between the two ends. This CDR3 is built from 15 residues. DNA for the CDR3: TGTGCCAGCAGCTTGGGCGGCCGACCCTACAATGAGCAGTTCTTC. Its translation: CASSLGGRPYNEQFF. Drawing the rest from reference TRBV5-4 and TRBJ2-1, the complete variable domain is ETGVTQSPTHLIKTRGQQVTLRCSSQSGHNTVSWYQQALGQGPQFIFQYYREEENGRGNFPPRFSGLQFPNYSSELNVNALELDDSALYLCASSLGGRPYNEQFFGPGTRLTVL.

This clonotype was seen a few times. The chain links TRBV24-1 to TRBJ2-1; 11 nucleotides line up with TRBD1. The CDR3 extends over 14 amino acids. J gave up 8 bases and V 7 bases, and 6 bases lay outside the gene matches. CDR1 is KGHDR, CDR2 SFDVKD, per germline. CDR3 nucleotides: TGTGCCACCAGCGGACAGGGGGCGGTCGATGAGCAGTTCTTC. Protein product: CATSGQGAVDEQFF.

This clonotype was counted a few times. The J gene is TRBJ1-1, the V gene TRBV2; weak D call: TRBD1 (6 bases). There are 13 residues in the CDR3. Germline values: CDR1 SNHLY, CDR2 FYNNEI. Trimming left V 4 bases short and J 4 bases short, with 10 bases between. The CDR3 sequence: CASSGAGATEAFF. The CDR3 region has the DNA TGTGCCAGCAGTGGGGCAGGGGCCACTGAAGCTTTCTTT.

The chain joins TRBV7-9 to TRBJ1-4, with D uncertain. CDR1 and CDR2 (germline): SEHNR, FQNEAQ (reference sequence). V shed 0 bases and J shed 5 bases, with 7 bases lying between them. The CDR3 extends over 14 amino acids. DNA for the CDR3: TGTGCCAGCAGCTTAGCTGCGGGGAATGAAAAACTGTTTTTT. Protein sequence: CASSLAAGNEKLFF.

This clonotype has just a few counts. This rearrangement joins TRBV7-2 to TRBJ2-2; a possible D gene is TRBD1 (7 bases). The germline V gene has CDR1 SGHTA and CDR2 FQGNSA. This CDR3 is built from 16 residues. The V end was cut by 5 bases, the J end by 0 bases, with 13 bases between. This CDR3 is CASSRGGTANTGELFF. In nucleotides, the CDR3 is TGTGCCAGCAGCCGAGGCGGGACAGCGAACACCGGGGAGCTGTTTTTT. Variable domain in full (rest from reference TRBV7-2 and TRBJ2-2): GAGVSQSPSNKVTEKGKDVELRCDPISGHTALYWYRQSLGQGLEFLIYFQGNSAPDKSGLPSDRFSAERTGGSVSTLTIQRTQQEDSAVYLCASSRGGTANTGELFFGEGSRLTVL.

The sample holds a few counts of this clonotype. The V gene is TRBV4-1, the J gene TRBJ1-1; D is undetermined. Trimming removed 2 bases from V and 1 base from J, with 8 bases in between. This CDR3 is 14 amino acids long. Germline CDR1 reads MGHRA; CDR2 reads YSYEKL. In nucleotides, the CDR3 is TGCGCCAGCAGCCAACCAACCAGGAACACTGAAGCTTTCTTT. Amino acids: CASSQPTRNTEAFF.

This clonotype showed up many times. The chain links TRBV7-6 to TRBJ2-3, with D perhaps matching TRBD1 (5 bases). V shed 5 bases and J shed 6 bases, with 9 bases lying between them. The length of the CDR3 is 12 residues. Germline-derived CDR1 and CDR2 are SGHVS and FNYEAQ. DNA for the CDR3: TGTGCCAGCAGCAACAGGCAGGATACGCAGTATTTT. Protein sequence: CASSNRQDTQYF.

This clonotype has a single count. The V gene is TRBV6-2 or TRBV6-3, the J gene TRBJ2-3, with unresolved D. This CDR3 has 15 amino acids. Trimming left V 0 bases short and J 0 bases short, with 7 bases between. Germline V gives CDR1 MNHEY, CDR2 SVGEGT. CDR3 coding DNA: TGTGCCAGCAGTTACTCGCCGGATAGCACAGATACGCAGTATTTT. Amino acids: CASSYSPDSTDTQYF.

The table lists this clonotype with many counts. The chain combines TRBV5-5 with TRBJ2-7; the D gene is possibly TRBD2 (5 bases). Trimming shortened V by 4 bases and J by 0 bases, and 11 bases separated the two germline ends. The CDR3 covers 14 residues. In germline, CDR1 is SGHKS, CDR2 YYEKEE (reference sequence). The CDR3 here is CASSPAVSSYEQYF. The CDR3 DNA sequence: TGTGCCAGCAGCCCAGCGGTGAGCTCCTACGAGCAGTACTTC.

At least ten counts were recorded for this clonotype. The rearrangement uses TRBV2 and TRBJ2-3, with D possibly being TRBD2 (5 bases). The V gene's germline CDR1 is SNHLY and CDR2 FYNNEI. The V and J ends lost 4 bases and 0 bases respectively, with 8 bases between them. This CDR3 spans 14 amino acids. CDR3 region: CASSVQRSTDTQYF. The DNA of the CDR3 is TGTGCCAGCAGTGTCCAGCGGAGCACAGATACGCAGTATTTT.

In its sample, this clonotype was seen a few times. This chain uses TRBV7-9 with TRBJ1-4; D unresolved. V lost 5 bases and J lost 0, with 7 bases in between. Germline CDR1 is SEHNR and CDR2 is FQNEAQ (reference sequence). The CDR3 length is 14 residues. The CDR3 here is CASSPQATNEKLFF. DNA of the CDR3: TGTGCCAGCAGCCCCCAAGCAACTAATGAAAAACTGTTTTTT.